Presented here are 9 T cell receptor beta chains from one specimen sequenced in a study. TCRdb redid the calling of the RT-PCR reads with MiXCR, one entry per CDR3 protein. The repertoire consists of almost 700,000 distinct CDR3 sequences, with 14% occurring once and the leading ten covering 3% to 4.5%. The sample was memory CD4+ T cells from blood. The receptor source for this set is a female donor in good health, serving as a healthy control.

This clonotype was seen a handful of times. Here the CDR3 reads CASREGGWGLNTEAFF. The CDR3 DNA follows: TGTGCCTCCCGTGAGGGTGGGTGGGGACTGAACACTGAAGCTTTCTTT. The chain employs TRBV11-2 and TRBJ1-1; D is possibly TRBD1 (5 bases). The CDR3 is 16 amino acids. Germline V lookup: CDR1 SGHAT, CDR2 FQNNGV. V was pared by 11 bases and J by 0 bases, with 22 bases between.

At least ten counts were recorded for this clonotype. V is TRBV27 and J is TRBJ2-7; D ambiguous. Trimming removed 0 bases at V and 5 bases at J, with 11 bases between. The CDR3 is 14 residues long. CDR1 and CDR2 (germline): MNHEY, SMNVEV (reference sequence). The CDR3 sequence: CASSLSWVFNEQYF. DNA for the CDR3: TGTGCCAGCAGTTTATCTTGGGTATTCAACGAGCAGTACTTC.

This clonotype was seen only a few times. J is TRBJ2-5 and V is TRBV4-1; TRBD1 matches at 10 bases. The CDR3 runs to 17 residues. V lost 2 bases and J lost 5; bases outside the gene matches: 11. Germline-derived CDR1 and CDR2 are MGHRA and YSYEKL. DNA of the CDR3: TGCGCCAGCAGCCAAAAGAGACAGGGGGCAGGTACGGAGACCCAGTACTTC. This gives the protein CASSQKRQGAGTETQYF.

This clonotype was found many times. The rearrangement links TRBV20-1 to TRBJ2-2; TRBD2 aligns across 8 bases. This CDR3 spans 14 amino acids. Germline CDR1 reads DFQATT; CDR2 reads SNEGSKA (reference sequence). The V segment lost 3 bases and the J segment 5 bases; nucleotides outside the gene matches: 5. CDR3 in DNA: TGCAGTGCTAGTTCCAGCGGGAGTACCGGGGAGCTGTTTTTT. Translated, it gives CSASSSGSTGELFF.

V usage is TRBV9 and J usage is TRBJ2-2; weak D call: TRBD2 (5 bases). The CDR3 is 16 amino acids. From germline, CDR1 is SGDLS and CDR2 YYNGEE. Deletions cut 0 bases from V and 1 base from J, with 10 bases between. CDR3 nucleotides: TGTGCCAGCAGCGTAGCTGGAGGCCAGAACACCGGGGAGCTGTTTTTT. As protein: CASSVAGGQNTGELFF. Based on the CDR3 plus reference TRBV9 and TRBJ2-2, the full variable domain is DSGVTQTPKHLITATGQRVTLRCSPRSGDLSVYWYQQSLDQGLQFLIQYYNGEERAKGNILERFSAQQFPDLHSELNLSSLELGDSALYFCASSVAGGQNTGELFFGEGSRLTVL.

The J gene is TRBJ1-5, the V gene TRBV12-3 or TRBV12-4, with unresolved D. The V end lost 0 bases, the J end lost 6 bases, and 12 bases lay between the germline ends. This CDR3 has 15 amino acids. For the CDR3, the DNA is TGTGCCAGCAGTTTAGCACACGGGCTTGTTCAGCCCCAGCATTTT. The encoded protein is CASSLAHGLVQPQHF.

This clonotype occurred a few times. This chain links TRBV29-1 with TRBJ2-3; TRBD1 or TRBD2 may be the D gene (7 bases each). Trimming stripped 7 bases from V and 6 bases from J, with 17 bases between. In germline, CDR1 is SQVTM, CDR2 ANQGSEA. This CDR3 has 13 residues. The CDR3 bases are TGCAGCGGCAGGGGGGGGGCCGAGGATACGCAGTATTTT. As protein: CSGRGGAEDTQYF.

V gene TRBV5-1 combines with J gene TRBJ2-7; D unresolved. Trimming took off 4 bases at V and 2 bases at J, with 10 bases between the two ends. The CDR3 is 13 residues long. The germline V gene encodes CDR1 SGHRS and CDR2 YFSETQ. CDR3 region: CASSRLPAYEQYF. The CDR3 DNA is TGCGCCAGCAGCCGCCTCCCGGCCTACGAGCAGTACTTC. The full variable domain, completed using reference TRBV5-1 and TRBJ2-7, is KAGVTQTPRYLIKTRGQQVTLSCSPISGHRSVSWYQQTPGQGLQFLFEYFSETQRNKGNFPGRFSGRQFSNSRSEMNVSTLELGDSALYLCASSRLPAYEQYFGPGTRLTVT.

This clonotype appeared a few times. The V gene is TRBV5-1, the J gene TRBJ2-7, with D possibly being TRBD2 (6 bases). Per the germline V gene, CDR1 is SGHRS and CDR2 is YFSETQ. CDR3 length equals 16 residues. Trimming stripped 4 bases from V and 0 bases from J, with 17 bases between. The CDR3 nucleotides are TGCGCCAGCAGCCAGCAGACGGGACTCAACTCCTACGAGCAGTACTTC. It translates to CASSQQTGLNSYEQYF.